This T cell receptor (beta chain) came from a study of CD8+CD57+ T cells in acquired aplastic anemia. Study-level information: About 3 ug was the average amount of DNA from sorted CD4+ and CD8+ cells. Regarding the study as a whole: Patients shared twenty-nine CD8+ CDR3 sequences with controls.

This clonotype turned up a few times. What it binds is unknown. Selection for sequencing was limited to patients who had shown CD8+CD57+ cell expansion by flow cytometry. Each patient carried a diagnosis of severe acquired aplastic anemia. Prior therapy had not been administered to any patient at the time of blood sampling. Genomic DNA acted as the template from which TCR beta VDJ combination and CDR3 sequence profiling were carried out. In TCRdb, the reads were re-called with MiXCR into one record per CDR3 protein. Among hundreds of thousands of distinct CDR3 sequences listed, under 40% were seen once. Trimming cost V 0 bases and J 1 base, with 7 bases left between them. Germline assignment: CDR1 SGDLS and CDR2 YYNGEE. The CDR3 consists of 14 residues.

The clonotype comes from a human donor with aplastic anemia. This chain links TRBV9 with TRBJ1-1; D is unresolved. Specimen: sorted CD4+, CD8+, or CD8+CD57+ T cells (not recorded which) from PBMCs. The CDR3 nucleotides are TGTGCCAGCAGCGTAGCTGGTTCGAACACTGAAGCTTTCTTT. This sequence encodes CASSVAGSNTEAFF.